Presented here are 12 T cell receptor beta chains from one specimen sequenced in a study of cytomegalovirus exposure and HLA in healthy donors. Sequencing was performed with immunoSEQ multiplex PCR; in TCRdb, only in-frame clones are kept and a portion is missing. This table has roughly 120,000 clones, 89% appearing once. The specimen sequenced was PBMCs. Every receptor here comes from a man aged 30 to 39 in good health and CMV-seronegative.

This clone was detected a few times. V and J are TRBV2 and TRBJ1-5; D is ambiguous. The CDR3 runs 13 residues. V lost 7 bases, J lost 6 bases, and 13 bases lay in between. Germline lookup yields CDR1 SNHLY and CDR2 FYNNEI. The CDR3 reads CASKVTELQPQHF. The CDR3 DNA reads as TGTGCCAGCAAAGTCACTGAGCTTCAGCCCCAGCATTTT.

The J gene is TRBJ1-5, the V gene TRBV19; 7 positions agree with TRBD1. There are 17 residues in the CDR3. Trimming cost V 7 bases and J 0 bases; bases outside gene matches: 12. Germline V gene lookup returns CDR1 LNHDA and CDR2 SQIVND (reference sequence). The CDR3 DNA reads TGTGCCAGTAAGGGGGCGAGGATCCCGAATAGCAATCAGCCCCAGCATTTT. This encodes CASKGARIPNSNQPQHF.

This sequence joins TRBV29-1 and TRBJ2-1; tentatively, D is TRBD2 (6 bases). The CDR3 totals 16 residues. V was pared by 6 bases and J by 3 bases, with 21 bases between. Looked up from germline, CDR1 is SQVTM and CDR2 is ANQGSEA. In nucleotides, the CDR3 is TGCAGCGTCCGGGGTCGGGAGAAGGGTATCTACAATGAGCAGTTCTTC. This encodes CSVRGREKGIYNEQFF.

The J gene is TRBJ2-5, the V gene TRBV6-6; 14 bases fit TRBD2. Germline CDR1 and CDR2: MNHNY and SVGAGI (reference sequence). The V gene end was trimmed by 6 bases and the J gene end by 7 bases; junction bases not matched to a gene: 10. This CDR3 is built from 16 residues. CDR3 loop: CASRPGLAGAQGTQYF. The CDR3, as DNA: TGTGCCAGCAGACCGGGACTAGCGGGGGCCCAGGGGACCCAGTACTTC.

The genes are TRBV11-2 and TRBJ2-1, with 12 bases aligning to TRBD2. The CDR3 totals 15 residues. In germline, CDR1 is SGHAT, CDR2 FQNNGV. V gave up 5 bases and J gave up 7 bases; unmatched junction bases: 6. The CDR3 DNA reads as TGTGCCAGCAGCCCAGCTAGCGGGGGGGTTAATGAGCAGTTCTTC. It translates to CASSPASGGVNEQFF.

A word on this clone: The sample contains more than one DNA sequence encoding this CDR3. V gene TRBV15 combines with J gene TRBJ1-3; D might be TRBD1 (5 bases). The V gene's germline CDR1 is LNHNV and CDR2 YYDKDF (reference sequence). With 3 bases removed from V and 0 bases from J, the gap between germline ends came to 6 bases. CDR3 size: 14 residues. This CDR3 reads CATSRDISGNTIYF. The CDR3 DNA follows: TGTGCCACCAGCAGGGACATCTCTGGAAACACCATATATTTT.

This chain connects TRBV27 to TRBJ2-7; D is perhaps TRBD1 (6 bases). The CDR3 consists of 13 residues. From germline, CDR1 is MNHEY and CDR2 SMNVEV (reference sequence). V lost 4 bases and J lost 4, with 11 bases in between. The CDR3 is CASSSRGQYEQYF. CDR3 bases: TGTGCCAGCAGTTCCAGGGGTCAGTACGAGCAGTACTTC.

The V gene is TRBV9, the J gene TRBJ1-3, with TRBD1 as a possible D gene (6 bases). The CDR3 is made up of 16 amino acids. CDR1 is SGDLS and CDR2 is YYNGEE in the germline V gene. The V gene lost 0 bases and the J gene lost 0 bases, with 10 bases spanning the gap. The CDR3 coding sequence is TGTGCCAGCAGCGTAGCGACAGGATACTCTGGAAACACCATATATTTT. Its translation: CASSVATGYSGNTIYF.

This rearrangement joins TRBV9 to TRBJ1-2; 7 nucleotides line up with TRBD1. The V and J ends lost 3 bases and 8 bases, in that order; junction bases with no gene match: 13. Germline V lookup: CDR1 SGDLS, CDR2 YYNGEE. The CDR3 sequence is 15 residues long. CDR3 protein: CASSAISGQRHGYTF. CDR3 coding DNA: TGTGCCAGCAGCGCGATTTCGGGACAGCGTCACGGCTACACCTTC.

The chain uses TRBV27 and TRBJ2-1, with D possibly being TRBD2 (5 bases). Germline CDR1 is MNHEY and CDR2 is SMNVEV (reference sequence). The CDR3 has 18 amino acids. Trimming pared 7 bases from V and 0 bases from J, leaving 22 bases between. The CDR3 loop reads CASNTGLVLLDSYNEQFF. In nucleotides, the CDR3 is TGTGCCAGCAACACGGGTCTTGTCTTACTAGACTCCTACAATGAGCAGTTCTTC.

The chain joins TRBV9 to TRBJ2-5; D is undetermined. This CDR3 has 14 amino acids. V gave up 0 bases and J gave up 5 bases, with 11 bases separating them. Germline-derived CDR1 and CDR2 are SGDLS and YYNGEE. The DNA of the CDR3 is TGTGCCAGCAGCGTAGAGAGGAGCGCCGAGACCCAGTACTTC. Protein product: CASSVERSAETQYF.

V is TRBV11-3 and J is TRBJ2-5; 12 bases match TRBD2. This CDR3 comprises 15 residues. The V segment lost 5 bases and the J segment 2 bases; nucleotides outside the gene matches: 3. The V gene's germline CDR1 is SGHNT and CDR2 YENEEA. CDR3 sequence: CASSTGLAGQETQYF. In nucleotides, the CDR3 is TGTGCCAGCAGCACAGGACTAGCGGGGCAAGAGACCCAGTACTTC.